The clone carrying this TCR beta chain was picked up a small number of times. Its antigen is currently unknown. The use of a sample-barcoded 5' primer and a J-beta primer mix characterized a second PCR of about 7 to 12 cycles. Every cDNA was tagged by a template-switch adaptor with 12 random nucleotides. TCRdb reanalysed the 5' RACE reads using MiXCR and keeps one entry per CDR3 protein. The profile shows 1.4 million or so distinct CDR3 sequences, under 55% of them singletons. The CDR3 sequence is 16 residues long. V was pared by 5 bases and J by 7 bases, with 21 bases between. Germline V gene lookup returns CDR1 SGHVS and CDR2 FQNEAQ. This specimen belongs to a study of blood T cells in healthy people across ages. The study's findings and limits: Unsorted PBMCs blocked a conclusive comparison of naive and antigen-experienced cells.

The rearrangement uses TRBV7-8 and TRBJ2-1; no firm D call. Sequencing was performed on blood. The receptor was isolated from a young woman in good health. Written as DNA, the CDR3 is TGTGCCAGCAGCCCCCTCCCTAAGGTCGTAGGAAATGAGCAGTTCTTC. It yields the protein CASSPLPKVVGNEQFF.